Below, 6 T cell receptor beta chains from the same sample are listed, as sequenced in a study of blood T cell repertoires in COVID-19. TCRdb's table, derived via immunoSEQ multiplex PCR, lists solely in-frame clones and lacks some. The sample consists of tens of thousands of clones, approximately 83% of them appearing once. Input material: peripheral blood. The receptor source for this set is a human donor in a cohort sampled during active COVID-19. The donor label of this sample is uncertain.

The CDR3 region has the DNA TGTGCCAACGGGAAGCTCGGTACAGATACGCAGTATTTT. Amino acid sequence: CANGKLGTDTQYF. The chain is built from TRBV2 and TRBJ2-3, with TRBD2 as a possible D gene (5 bases). V was cut by 10 bases and J by 3 bases, with 14 bases left in between. The CDR3 has 13 amino acids. Germline V gives CDR1 SNHLY, CDR2 FYNNEI.

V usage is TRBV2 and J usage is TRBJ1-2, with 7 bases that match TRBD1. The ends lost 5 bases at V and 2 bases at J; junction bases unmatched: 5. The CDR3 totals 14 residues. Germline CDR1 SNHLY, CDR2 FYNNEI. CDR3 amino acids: CASSIQGQNYGYTF. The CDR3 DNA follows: TGTGCCAGCAGTATACAGGGGCAAAACTATGGCTACACCTTC.

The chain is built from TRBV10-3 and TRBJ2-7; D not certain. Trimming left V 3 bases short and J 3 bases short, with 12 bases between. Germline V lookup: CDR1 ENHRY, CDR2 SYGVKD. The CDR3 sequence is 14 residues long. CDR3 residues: CAISEDSRNYEQYF. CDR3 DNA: TGTGCCATCAGTGAAGACTCCCGGAACTACGAGCAGTACTTC.

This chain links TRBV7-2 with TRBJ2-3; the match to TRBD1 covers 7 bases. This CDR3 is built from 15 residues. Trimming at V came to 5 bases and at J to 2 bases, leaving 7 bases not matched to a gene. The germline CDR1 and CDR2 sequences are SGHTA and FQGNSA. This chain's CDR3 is CASSPGTAYTDTQYF. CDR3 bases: TGTGCCAGCAGCCCAGGGACAGCCTACACAGATACGCAGTATTTT.

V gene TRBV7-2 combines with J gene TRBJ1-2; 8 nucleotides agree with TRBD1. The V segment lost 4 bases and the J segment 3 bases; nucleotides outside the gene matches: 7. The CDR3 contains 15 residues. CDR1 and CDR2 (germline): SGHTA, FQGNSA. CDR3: CASSSQGASDYGYTF. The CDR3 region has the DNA TGTGCCAGCAGCTCCCAGGGGGCGTCGGACTATGGCTACACCTTC.

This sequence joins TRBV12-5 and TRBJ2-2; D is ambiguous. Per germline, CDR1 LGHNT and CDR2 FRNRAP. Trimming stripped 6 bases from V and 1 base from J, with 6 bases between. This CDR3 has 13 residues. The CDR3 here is CASGLMNTGELFF. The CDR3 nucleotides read TGTGCTAGTGGACTGATGAACACCGGGGAGCTGTTTTTT.